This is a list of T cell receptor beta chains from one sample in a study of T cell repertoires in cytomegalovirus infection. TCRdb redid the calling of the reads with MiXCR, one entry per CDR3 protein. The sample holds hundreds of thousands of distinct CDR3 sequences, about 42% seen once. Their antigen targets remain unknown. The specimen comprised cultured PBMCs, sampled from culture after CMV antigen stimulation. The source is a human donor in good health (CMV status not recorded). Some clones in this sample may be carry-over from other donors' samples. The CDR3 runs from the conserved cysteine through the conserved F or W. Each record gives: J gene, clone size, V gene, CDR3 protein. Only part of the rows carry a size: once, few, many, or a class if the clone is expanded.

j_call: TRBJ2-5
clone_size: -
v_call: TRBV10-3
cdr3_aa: CAISESPTTGPLGTQYF

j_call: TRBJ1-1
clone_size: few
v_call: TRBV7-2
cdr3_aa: CASSLTQNLNTEAFF

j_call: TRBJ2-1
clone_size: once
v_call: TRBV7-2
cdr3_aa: CASSLASGGAGEQFF

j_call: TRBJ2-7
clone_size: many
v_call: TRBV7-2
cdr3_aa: CASSLVSYEQYF

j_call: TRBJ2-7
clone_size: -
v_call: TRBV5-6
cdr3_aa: CASSSMQGRSYEQYF

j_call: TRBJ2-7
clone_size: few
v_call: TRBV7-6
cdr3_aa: CASSLERDWAYEQYF

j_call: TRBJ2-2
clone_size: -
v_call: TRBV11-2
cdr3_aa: CASSVRQGWTGELFF

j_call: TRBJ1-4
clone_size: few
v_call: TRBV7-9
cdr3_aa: CASSLQGAGSEKLFF

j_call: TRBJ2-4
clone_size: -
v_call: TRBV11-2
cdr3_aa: CASSLFRGGIQYF

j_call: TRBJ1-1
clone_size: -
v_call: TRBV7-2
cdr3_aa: CASTETIQGAGTEAFF

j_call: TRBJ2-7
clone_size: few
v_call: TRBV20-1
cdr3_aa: CSARDSSYEQYF

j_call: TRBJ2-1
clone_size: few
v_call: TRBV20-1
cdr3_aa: CSASPGLANEQFF

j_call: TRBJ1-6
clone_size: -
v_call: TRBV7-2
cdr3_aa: CASSATGAGNSPLHF

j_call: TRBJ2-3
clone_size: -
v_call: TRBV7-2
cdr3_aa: CASSLTPLATQYF

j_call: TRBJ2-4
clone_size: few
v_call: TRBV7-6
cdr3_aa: CASSQLLKRAKNIQYF

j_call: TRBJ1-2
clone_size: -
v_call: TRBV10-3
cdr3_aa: CAISARDGGYTF

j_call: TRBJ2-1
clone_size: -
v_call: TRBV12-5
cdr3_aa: CASGLVSQFF